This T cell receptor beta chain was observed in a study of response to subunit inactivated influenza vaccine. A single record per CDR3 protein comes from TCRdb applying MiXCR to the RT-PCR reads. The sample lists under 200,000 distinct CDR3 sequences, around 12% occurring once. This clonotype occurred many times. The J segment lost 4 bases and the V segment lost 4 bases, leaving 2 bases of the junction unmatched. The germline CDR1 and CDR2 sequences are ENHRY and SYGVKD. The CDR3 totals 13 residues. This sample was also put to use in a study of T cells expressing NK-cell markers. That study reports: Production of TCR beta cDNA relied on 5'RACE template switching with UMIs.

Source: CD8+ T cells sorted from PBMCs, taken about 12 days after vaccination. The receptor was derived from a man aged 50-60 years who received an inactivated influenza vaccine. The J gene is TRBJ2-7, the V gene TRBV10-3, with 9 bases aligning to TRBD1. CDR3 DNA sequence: TGTGCCATCAGTGGACAGGGGGGTTACGAGCAGTACTTC. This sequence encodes CAISGQGGYEQYF.